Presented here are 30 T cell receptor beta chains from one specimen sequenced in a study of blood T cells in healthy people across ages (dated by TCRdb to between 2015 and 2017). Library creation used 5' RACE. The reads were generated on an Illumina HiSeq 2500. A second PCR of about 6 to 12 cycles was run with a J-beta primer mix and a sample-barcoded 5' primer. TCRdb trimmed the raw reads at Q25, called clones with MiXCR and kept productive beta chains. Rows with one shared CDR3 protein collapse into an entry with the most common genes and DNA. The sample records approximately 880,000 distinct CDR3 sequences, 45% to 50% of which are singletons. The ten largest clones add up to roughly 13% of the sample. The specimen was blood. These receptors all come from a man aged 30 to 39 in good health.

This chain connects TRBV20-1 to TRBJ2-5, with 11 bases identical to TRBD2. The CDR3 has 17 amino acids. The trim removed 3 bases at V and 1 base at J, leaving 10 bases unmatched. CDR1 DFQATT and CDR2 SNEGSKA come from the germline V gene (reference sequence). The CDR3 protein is CSASGSILAGGQETQYF. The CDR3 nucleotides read TGCAGTGCTAGTGGGTCAATCCTAGCGGGGGGCCAAGAGACCCAGTACTTC.

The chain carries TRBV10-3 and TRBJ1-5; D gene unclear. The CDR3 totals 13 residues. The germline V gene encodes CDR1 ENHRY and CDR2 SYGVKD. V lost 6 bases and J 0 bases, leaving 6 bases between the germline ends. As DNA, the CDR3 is TGTGCCATCAGGACGGATAGCAATCAGCCCCAGCATTTT. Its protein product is CAIRTDSNQPQHF.

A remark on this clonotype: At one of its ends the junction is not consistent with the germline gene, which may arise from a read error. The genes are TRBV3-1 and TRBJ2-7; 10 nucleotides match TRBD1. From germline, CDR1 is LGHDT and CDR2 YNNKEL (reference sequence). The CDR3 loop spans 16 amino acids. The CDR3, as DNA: TGTACCAGCAGCCCAACGACCGGGACAGGGGTCTACGAGCAGTACTTC. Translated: CTSSPTTGTGVYEQYF.

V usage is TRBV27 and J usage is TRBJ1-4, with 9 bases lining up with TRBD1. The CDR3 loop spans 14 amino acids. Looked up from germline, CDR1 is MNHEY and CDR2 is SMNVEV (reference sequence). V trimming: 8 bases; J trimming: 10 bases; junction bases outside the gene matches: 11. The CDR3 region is CASSGTGSLGKLFF. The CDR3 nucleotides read TGTGCCAGCTCCGGGACAGGGTCATTAGGAAAACTGTTTTTT.

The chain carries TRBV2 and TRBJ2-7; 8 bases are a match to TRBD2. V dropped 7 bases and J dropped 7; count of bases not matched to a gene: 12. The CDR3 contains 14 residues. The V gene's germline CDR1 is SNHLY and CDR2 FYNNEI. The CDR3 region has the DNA TGTGCCAGCATGCGGGGGGACTCCTACAATGAGCAGTACTTC. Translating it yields CASMRGDSYNEQYF.

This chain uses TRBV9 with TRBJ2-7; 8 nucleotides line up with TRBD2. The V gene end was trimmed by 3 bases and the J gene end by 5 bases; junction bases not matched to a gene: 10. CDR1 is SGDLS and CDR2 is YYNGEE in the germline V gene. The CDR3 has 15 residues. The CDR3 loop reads CASSAQGTRADEQYF. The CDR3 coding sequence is TGTGCCAGCAGCGCGCAAGGGACTAGGGCGGACGAGCAGTACTTC. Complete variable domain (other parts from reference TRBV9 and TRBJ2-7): DSGVTQTPKHLITATGQRVTLRCSPRSGDLSVYWYQQSLDQGLQFLIQYYNGEERAKGNILERFSAQQFPDLHSELNLSSLELGDSALYFCASSAQGTRADEQYFGPGTRLTVT.

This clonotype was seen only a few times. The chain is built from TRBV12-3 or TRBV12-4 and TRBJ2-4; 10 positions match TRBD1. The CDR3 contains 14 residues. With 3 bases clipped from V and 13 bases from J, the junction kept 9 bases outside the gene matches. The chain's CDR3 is CASSLIGQGGEQYF. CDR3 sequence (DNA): TGTGCCAGCAGTTTGATTGGACAGGGGGGTGAGCAGTACTTC.

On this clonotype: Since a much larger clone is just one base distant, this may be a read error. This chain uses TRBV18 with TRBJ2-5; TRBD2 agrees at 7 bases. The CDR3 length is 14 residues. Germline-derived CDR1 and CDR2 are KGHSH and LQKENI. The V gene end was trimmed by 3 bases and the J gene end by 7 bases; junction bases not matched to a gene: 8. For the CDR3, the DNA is TGTGCCAGCTCACCTCGGACTAGGGAAGGGACCCAGTACTTC. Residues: CASSPRTREGTQYF. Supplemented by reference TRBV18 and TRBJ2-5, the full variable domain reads NAGVMQNPRHLVRRRGQEARLRCSPMKGHSHVYWYRQLPEEGLKFMVYLQKENIIDESGMPKERFSAEFPKEGPSILRIQQVVRGDSAAYFCASSPRTREGTQYFGPGTRLLVL.

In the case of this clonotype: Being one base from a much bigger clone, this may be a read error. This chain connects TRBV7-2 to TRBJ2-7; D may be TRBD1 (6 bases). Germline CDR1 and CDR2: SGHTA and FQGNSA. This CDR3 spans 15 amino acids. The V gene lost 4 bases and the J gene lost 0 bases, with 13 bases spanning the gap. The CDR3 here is CASSSSGQPSYEQYF. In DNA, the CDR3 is TGTGCCAGCAGCTCCAGTGGACAGCCCTCCTACGAGCAGTACTTC.

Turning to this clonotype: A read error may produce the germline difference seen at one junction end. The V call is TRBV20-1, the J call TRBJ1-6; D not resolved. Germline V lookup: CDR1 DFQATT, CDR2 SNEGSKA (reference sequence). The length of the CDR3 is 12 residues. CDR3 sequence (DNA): TGCAGTGCTAGAACTGGAAAGTCACCCCCCCACTTT. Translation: CSARTGKSPPHF.

CDR3 nucleotide sequence: TGTGCCAGCAGCTTAGATAGCGGGGGGCCTCCTTTCAGTGAGCAGTTCTTC. Translation gives CASSLDSGGPPFSEQFF. The chain recombines TRBV7-2 with TRBJ2-1; 10 bases line up with TRBD2. Germline CDR1 reads SGHTA; CDR2 reads FQGNSA. Germline trimming cut 1 base from V and 9 bases from J; bases unmatched to any gene: 12. The CDR3 length is 17 residues.

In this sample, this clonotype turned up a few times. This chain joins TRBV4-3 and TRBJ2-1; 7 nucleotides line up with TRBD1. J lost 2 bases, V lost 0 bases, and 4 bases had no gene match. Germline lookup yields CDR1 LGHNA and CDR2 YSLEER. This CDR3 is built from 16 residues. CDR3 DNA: TGCGCCAGCAGCCAAGACCGACAGGGCACCTACAATGAGCAGTTCTTC. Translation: CASSQDRQGTYNEQFF.

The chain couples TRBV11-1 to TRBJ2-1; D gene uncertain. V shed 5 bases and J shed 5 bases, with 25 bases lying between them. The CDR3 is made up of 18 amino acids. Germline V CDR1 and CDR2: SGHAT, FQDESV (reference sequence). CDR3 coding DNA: TGTGCCAGCAGCCGCCCTTACTACAGAGCCAAATCTGACAATGAGCAGTTCTTC. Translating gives CASSRPYYRAKSDNEQFF.

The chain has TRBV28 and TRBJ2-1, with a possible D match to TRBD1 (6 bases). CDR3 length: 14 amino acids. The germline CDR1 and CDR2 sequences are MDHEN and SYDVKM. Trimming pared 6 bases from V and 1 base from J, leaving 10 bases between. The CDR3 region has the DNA TGTGCCAGCAGGGGGGCAGGATCCTACAATGAGCAGTTCTTC. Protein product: CASRGAGSYNEQFF. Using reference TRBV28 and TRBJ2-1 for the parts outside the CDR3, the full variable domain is DVKVTQSSRYLVKRTGEKVFLECVQDMDHENMFWYRQDPGLGLRLIYFSYDVKMKEKGDIPEGYSVSREKKERFSLILESASTNQTSMYLCASRGAGSYNEQFFGPGTRLTVL.

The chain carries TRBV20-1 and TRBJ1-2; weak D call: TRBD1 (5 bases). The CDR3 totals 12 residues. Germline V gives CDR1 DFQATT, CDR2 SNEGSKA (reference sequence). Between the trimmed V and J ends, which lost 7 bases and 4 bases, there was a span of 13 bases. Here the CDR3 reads CSVSTVPYGYTF. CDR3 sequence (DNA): TGCAGTGTTTCGACAGTTCCCTATGGCTACACCTTC.

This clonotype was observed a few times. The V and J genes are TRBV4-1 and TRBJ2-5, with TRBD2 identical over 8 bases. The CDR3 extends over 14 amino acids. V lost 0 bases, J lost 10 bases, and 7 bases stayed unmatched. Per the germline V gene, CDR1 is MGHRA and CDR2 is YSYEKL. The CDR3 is CASSQEGLEADQYF. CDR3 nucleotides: TGCGCCAGCAGCCAAGAGGGACTAGAAGCGGACCAGTACTTC.

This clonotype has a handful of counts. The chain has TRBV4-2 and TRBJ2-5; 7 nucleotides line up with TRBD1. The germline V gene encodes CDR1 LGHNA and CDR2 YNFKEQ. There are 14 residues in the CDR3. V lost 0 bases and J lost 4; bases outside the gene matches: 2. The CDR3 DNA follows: TGTGCCAGCAGCCAAGATACAGGGGCAGAGACCCAGTACTTC. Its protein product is CASSQDTGAETQYF.

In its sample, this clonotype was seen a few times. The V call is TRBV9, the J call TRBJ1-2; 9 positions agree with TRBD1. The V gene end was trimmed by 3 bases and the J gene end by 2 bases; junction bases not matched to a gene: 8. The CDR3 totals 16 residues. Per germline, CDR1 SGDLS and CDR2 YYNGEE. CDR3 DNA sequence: TGTGCCAGCAGCGCGAGCCGGGACAGGGTGAACTATGGCTACACCTTC. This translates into CASSASRDRVNYGYTF.

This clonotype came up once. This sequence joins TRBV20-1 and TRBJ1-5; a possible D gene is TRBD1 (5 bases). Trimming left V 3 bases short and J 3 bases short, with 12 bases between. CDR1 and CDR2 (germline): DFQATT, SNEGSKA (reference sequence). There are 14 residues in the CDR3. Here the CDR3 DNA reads TGCAGTGCTAGCGGGGCGGGGTTCAATCAGCCCCAGCATTTT. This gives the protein CSASGAGFNQPQHF.

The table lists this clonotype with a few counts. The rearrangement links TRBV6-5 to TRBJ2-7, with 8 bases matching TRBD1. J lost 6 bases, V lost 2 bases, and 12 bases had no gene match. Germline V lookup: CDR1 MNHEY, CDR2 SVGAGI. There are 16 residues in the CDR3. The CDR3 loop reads CASSYRTDRVTTEQYF. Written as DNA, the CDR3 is TGTGCCAGCAGTTACCGCACGGACAGGGTCACGACCGAGCAGTACTTC.

The CDR3 loop is CASSLGDSGFTEAFF. The CDR3, as DNA: TGTGCCAGCAGCTTAGGGGACAGTGGCTTCACTGAAGCTTTCTTT. The chain combines TRBV7-2 with TRBJ1-1; the match to TRBD1 covers 7 bases. With 1 base clipped from V and 4 bases from J, the junction kept 6 bases outside the gene matches. This CDR3 has 15 residues. CDR1 SGHTA and CDR2 FQGNSA come from the germline V gene.

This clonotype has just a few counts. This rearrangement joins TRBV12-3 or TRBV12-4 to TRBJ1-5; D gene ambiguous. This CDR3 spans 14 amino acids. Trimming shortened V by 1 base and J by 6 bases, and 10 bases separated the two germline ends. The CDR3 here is CASSLGVGIQPQHF. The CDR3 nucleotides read TGTGCCAGCAGTTTAGGGGTAGGGATTCAGCCCCAGCATTTT.

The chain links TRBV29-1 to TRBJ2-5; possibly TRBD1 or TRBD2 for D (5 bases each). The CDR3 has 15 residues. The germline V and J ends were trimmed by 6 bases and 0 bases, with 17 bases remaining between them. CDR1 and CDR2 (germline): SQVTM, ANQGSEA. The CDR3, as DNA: TGCAGCGTCGCTGGGACCTATAGAAACCAAGAGACCCAGTACTTC. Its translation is CSVAGTYRNQETQYF.

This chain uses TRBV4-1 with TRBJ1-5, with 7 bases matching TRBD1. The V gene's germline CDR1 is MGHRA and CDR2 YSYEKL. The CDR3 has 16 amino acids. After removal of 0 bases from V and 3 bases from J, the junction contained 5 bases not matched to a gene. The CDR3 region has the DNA TGCGCCAGCAGCCAAGATAGGGACAGAAACAATCAGCCCCAGCATTTT. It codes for CASSQDRDRNNQPQHF.

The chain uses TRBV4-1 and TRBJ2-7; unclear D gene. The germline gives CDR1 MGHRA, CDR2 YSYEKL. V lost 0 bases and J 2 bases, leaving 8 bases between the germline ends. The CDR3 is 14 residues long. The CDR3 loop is CASSQDSTTYEQYF. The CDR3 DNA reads TGCGCCAGCAGCCAAGACAGTACAACCTACGAGCAGTACTTC.

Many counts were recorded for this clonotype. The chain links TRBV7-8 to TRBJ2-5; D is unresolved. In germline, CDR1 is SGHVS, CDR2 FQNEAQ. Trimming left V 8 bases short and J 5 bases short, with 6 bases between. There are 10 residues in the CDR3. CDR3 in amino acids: CASGRETQYF. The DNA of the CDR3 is TGTGCCAGCGGCCGGGAGACCCAGTACTTC.

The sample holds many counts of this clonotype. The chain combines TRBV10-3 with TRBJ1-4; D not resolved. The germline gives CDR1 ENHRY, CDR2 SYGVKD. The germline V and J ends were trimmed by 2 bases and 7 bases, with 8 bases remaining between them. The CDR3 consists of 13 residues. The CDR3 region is CAISERVGEKLFF. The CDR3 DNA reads TGTGCCATCAGTGAGAGGGTCGGTGAAAAACTGTTTTTT.

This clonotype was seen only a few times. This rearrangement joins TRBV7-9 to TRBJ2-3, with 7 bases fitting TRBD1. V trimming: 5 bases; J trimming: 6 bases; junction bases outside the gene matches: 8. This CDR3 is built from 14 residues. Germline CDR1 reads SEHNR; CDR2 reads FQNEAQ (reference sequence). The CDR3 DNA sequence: TGTGCCAGCAGCGGGGACAGAACCACTGATACGCAGTATTTT. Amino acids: CASSGDRTTDTQYF.

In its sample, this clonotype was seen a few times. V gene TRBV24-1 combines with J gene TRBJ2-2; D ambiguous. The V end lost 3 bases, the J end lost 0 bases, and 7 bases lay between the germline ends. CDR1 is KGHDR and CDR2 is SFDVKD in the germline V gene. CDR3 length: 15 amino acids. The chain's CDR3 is CATSDPAANTGELFF. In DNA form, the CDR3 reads TGTGCCACCAGTGATCCTGCTGCGAACACCGGGGAGCTGTTTTTT.

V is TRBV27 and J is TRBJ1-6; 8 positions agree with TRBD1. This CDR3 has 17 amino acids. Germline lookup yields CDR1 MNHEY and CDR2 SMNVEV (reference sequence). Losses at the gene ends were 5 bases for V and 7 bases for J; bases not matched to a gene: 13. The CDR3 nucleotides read TGTGCCAGCAGTATAAGGACAGGGAATTTAGGAAATTCACCCCTCCACTTT. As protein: CASSIRTGNLGNSPLHF.